The source of this T cell receptor beta chain is a study of blood T cells in healthy people across ages. A second PCR of 7 to 11 cycles used a sample-barcoded 5' primer and a J-beta primer mix. The study obtained at least 3 million CDR3-containing paired-end reads from every sample. TCRdb re-called the 5' RACE reads with MiXCR, one entry per CDR3 protein. The profile shows about 1.5 million distinct CDR3 sequences, approximately 43% of them singletons. Roughly 10 milliliters was the volume of peripheral blood drawn from each donor. V shed 5 bases and J 0 bases; nucleotides not matched to a gene: 3. This CDR3 has 14 amino acids. Germline lookup yields CDR1 SQVTM and CDR2 ANQGSEA.

The rearrangement joins TRBV29-1 to TRBJ2-1, with 8 positions matching TRBD2. The receptor was derived from a woman between 18 and 29 years old in good health. Material: blood. CDR3 loop: CSVSGRVSYNEQFF. CDR3 bases: TGCAGCGTTAGCGGGAGAGTCTCCTACAATGAGCAGTTCTTC.